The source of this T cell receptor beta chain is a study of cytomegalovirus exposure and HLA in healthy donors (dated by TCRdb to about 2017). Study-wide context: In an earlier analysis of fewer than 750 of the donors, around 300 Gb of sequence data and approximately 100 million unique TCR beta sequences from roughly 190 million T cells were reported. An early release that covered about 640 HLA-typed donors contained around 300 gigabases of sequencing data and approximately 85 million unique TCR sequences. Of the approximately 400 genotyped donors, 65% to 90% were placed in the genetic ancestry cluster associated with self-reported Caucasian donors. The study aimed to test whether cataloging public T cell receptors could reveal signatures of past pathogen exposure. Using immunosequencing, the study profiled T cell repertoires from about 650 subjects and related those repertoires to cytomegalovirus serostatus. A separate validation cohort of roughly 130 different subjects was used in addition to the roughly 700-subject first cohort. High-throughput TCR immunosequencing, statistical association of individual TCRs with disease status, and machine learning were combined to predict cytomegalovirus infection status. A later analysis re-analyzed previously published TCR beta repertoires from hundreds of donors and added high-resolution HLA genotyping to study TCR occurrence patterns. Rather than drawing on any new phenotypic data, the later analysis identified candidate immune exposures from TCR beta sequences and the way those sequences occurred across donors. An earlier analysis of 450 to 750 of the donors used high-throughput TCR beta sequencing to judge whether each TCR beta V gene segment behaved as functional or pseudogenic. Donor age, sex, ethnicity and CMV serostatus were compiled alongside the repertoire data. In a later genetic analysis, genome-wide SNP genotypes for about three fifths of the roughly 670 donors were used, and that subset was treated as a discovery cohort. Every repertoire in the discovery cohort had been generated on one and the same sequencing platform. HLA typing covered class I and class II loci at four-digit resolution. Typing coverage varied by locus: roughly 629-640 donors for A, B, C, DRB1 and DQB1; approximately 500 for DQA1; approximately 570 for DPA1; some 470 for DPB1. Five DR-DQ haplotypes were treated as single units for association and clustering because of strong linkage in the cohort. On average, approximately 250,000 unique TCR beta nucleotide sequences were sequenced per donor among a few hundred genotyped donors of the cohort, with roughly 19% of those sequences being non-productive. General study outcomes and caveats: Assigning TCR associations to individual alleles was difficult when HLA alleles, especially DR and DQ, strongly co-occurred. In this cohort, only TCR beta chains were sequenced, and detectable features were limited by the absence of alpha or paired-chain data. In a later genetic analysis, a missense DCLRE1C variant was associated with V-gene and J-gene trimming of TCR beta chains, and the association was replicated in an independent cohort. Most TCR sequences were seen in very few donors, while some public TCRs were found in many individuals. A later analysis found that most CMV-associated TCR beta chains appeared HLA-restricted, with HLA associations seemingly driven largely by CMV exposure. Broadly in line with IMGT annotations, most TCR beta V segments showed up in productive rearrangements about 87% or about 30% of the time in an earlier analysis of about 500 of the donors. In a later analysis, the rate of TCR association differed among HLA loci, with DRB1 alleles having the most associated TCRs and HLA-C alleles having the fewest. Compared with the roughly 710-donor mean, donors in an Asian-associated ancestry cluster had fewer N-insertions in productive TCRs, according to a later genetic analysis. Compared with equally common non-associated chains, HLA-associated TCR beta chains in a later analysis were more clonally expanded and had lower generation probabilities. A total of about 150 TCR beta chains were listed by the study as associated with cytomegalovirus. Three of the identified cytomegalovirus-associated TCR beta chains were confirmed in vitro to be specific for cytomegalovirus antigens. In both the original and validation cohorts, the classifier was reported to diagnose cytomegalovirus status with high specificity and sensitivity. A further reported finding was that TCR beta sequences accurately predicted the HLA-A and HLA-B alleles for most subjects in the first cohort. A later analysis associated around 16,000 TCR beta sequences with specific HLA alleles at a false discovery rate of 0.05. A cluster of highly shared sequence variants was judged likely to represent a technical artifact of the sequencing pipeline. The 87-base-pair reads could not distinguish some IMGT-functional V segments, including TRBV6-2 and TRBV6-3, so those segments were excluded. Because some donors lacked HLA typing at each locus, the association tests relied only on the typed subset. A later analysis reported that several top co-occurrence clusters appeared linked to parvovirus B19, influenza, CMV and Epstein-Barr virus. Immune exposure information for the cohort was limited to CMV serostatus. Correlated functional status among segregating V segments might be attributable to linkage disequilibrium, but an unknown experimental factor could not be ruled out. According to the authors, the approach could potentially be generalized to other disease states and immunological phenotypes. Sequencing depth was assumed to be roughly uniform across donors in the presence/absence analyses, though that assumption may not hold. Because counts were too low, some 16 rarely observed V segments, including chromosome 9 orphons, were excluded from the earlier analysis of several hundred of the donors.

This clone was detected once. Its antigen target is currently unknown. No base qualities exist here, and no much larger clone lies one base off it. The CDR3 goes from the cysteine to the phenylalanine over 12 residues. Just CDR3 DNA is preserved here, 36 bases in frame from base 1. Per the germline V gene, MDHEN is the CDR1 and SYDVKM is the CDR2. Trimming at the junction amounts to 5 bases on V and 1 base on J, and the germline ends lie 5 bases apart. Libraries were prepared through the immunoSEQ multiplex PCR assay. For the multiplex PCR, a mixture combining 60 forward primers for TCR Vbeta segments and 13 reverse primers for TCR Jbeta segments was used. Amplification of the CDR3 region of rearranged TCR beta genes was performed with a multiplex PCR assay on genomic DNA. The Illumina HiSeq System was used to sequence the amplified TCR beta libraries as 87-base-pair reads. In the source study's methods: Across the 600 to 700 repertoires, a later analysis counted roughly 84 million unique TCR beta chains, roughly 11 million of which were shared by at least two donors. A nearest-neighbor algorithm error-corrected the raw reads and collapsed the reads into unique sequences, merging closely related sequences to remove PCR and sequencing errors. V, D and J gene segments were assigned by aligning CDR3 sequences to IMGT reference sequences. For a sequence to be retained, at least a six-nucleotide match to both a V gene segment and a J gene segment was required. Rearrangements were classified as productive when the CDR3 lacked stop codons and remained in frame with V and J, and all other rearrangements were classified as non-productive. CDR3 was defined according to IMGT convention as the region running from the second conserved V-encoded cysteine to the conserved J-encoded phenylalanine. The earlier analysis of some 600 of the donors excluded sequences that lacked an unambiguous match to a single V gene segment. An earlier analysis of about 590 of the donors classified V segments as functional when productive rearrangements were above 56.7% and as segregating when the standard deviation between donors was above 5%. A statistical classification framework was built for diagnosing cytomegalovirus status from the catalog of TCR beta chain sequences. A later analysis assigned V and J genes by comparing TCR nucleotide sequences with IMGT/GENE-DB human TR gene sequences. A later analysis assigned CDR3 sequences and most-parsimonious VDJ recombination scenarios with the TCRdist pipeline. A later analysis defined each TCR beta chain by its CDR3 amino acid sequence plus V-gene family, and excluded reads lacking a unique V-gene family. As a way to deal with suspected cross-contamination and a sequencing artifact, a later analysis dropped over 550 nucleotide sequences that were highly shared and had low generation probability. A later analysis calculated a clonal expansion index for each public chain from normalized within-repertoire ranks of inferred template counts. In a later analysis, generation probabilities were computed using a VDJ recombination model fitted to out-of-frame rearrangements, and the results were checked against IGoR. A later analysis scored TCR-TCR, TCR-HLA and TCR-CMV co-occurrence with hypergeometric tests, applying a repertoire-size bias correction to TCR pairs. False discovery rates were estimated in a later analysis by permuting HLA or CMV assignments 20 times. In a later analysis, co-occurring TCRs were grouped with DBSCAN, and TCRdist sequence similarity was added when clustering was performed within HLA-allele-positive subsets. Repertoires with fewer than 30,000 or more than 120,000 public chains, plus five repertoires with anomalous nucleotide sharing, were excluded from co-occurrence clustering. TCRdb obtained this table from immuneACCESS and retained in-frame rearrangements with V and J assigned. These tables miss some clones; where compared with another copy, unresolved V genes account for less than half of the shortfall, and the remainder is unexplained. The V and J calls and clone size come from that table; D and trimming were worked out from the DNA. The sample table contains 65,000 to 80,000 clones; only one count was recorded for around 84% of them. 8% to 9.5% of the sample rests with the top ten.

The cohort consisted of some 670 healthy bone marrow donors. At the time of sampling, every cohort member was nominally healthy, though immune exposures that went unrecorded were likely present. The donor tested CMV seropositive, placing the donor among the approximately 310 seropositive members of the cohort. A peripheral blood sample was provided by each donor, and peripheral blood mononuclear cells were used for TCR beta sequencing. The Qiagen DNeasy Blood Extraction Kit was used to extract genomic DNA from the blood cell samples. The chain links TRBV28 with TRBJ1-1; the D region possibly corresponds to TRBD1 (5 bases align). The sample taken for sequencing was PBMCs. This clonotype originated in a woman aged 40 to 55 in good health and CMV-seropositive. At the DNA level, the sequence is TGTGCCAGCAGTACAGGGAACACTGAAGCTTTCTTT. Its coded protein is CASSTGNTEAFF. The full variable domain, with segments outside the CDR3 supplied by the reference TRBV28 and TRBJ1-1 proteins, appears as DVKVTQSSRYLVKRTGEKVFLECVQDMDHENMFWYRQDPGLGLRLIYFSYDVKMKEKGDIPEGYSVSREKKERFSLILESASTNQTSMYLCASSTGNTEAFFGQGTRLTVV.